This T cell receptor beta chain came from a study of identifying expanded T cells in peripheral blood (dated by TCRdb to about 2019). As for the study more broadly: Separate aliquots of the same genomic DNA pool were sequenced to produce technical replicates, and four replicates were compared in pairs. General conclusions and limits of the study: About 1.3 differentially abundant clones were flagged by the binomial model between technical replicates, whereas about 16 and 20 were flagged over around two weeks and four weeks, respectively. The beta-binomial model significantly reduced the number of clones called differentially abundant and the false-positive rate across all healthy-donor time intervals. Variance in clone template counts between approximately two-week samples significantly increased with total template count across all healthy donors. The authors expected that biological variance in healthy repertoires might rise further over much longer intervals, such as months to years.

No immune events, such as infections, were documented for the healthy donors during the collection period. Blood repertoires from healthy donors were used as a training cohort for calibrating time-dependent variance in a beta-binomial model of differential abundance of T-cell clones. The training cohort included about ten healthy donors, of whom 3 were female and 7 were male. Donor ages ranged from roughly 29 to 64 years, with an average of around 45 years. Whole blood from each healthy donor was obtained from a commercial supplier and was collected at three time points roughly 14 days apart. Genomic DNA was extracted from unsorted whole blood for immunosequencing. The immunoSEQ Assay, which relies on bias-controlled multiplex PCR amplification of genomic DNA, was used to profile TCRbeta CDR3 regions. Per the authors' processing: To quantify the absolute abundance of each unique TCRbeta CDR3 region, the sequences were collapsed and filtered. Two models were used to test differential abundance: a binomial model (Fisher-equivalent) and a beta-binomial model that adds time-dependent variance fitted from healthy donors. Clones with fewer than 5 combined templates were removed, and differential abundance was called for clones with a Benjamini-Hochberg FDR below 0.01. In the beta-binomial model, variance was expressed as a function of the total template count across the two samples, in the form v = (b*log(k)+a)^2. TCRdb stores this immuneACCESS table with in-frame sequences only. Part of the clones is absent; in the studies checked, under half of the shortfall reflects unresolved V genes, and no reason is known for the rest. The V and J calls and clone size are taken from that table; D and trimming were inferred from the DNA. Recorded for this sample are about 94,000 clones; nearly 90% of them occurred a single time. 5.5% to 6% of the sample comes from the top ten.

This clone was counted a single time. There is no known antigen for this receptor. No base quality values were provided; no much bigger clone lies one nucleotide off. Relative to germline, V is missing 5 bases and J is missing 1 base, with 11 bases of the junction outside any gene match. Reading from cysteine to phenylalanine, the CDR3 counts 16 amino acids. CDR3 DNA is the only sequence kept; it has 48 bases, read in frame from the first base. CDR1 SGHNT and CDR2 YENEEA are derived from the germline V gene. This sequence originates from a person aged 18 to 70 in good health. In this chain, TRBV11-3 is recombined with TRBJ2-7; TRBD1 aligns with 7 central bases. The sequencing sample was made of blood. The CDR3 protein is CASSVGTGDSSYEQYF. The nucleotides read TGTGCCAGCAGCGTAGGTACCGGGGACAGTTCCTACGAGCAGTACTTC.